This passage covers 5 T cell receptor beta chains from one sample sequenced in a study of beta chain features in type 1 diabetes. The authors reverse transcribed all of the isolated RNA, so sequencing captured expressed TCRB transcripts. The method was immunoSEQ multiplex PCR; TCRdb's version includes in-frame clones alone and lacks a portion of them. The sample holds over 350,000 clones, approximately 15% seen once. The specimen sequenced was naive CD4+ T cells from blood. The receptors shown here come from a woman younger than 30 in good health.

There are a few counts of this clone. The chain has TRBV18 and TRBJ1-1, with D perhaps TRBD1 (5 bases). This CDR3 is built from 13 residues. V shed 5 bases and J shed 1 base, with 8 bases lying between them. Germline V lookup: CDR1 KGHSH, CDR2 LQKENI. CDR3 residues: CASSGQRNTEAFF. Written as DNA, the CDR3 is TGTGCCAGCTCAGGACAAAGGAACACTGAAGCTTTCTTT.

This clone was seen only a few times. The gene calls are TRBV7-8 and TRBJ2-7; the D gene is possibly TRBD2 (5 bases). The CDR3 has 14 amino acids. Germline lookup yields CDR1 SGHVS and CDR2 FQNEAQ. V was pared by 5 bases and J by 2 bases, with 13 bases between. The CDR3 DNA sequence: TGTGCCAGCAGCCTTAAACTAGTCGCCTACGAGCAGTACTTC. This translates into CASSLKLVAYEQYF.

This clone occurred a few times. The gene calls are TRBV14 and TRBJ2-1, with 7 bases identical to TRBD2. This CDR3 comprises 17 residues. Per the germline V gene, CDR1 is SGHDN and CDR2 is FVKESK. V was pared by 5 bases and J by 0 bases, with 10 bases of the junction left unmatched. The CDR3, as DNA: TGTGCCAGCAGCGCTCGACTAGCAGCAAGCTCCTACAATGAGCAGTTCTTC. It encodes CASSARLAASSYNEQFF.

This clone was counted only a few times. The chain uses TRBV30 and TRBJ1-1; D is undetermined. The CDR3 length is 13 residues. Germline CDR1 reads GTSNPN; CDR2 reads SVGIG (reference sequence). The germline V and J ends were trimmed by 2 bases and 0 bases, with 7 bases remaining between them. Here the CDR3 DNA reads TGTGCCTGGAGTACAGCCATGAACACTGAAGCTTTCTTT. It translates to CAWSTAMNTEAFF.

The chain recombines TRBV9 with TRBJ2-1; 7 nucleotides line up with TRBD2. With V trimmed by 0 bases and J by 4 bases, 4 bases remained unmatched. The CDR3 is 15 amino acids. Germline values: CDR1 SGDLS, CDR2 YYNGEE. CDR3 DNA sequence: TGTGCCAGCAGCGTAGGAACTAGCGCGTACAATGAGCAGTTCTTC. Its translation is CASSVGTSAYNEQFF.